These 30 T cell receptor beta chains originate from one sample sequenced in a study of regulatory T cells in long-lasting Graves disease. Relying on iRepertoire HTBI primers and Arm-PCR of CDR3 regions, the team built TCR beta libraries. TCRdb ran MiXCR on the multiplex PCR reads and lists one entry per CDR3 protein. The sample shows 360,000 or so distinct CDR3 sequences, about a sixth of them seen only once. Time point of the sample: newly diagnosed GD, antithyroid drugs for less than 3 months. Construction of the TCR library relied on RNA isolated from PBMCs. These data also formed part of another study, on T cells in Graves' hyperthyroidism and ophthalmopathy.

This specimen was peripheral blood mononuclear cells (PBMCs), taken at new diagnosis, from a patient treated with antithyroid drugs. These receptor sequences come from a woman between 18 and 29 years old with Graves disease.

This chain links TRBV5-8 with TRBJ2-7, with 11 bases identical to TRBD2. The length of the CDR3 is 14 residues. The germline V gene has CDR1 SGHTS and CDR2 YDEGEE. V lost 2 bases to trimming and J lost 7 bases; unmatched junction nucleotides: 5. The CDR3 nucleotides are TGTGCCAGCAGCTTATTACTAGCGGGAGTTGAGCAGTACTTC. It encodes CASSLLLAGVEQYF.

This clonotype was detected ten times or more. The CDR3 protein is CASSLAGAGGYTF. In nucleotides, the CDR3 is TGTGCCAGCAGCTTAGCGGGGGCTGGTGGCTACACCTTC. The chain links TRBV7-9 to TRBJ1-2, with TRBD1 as a possible D gene (6 bases). V lost 0 bases and J lost 7, with 9 bases in between. In germline, CDR1 is SEHNR, CDR2 FQNEAQ (reference sequence). The length of the CDR3 is 13 residues.

In this sample, this clonotype turned up a few times. The V and J genes are TRBV24-1 and TRBJ2-3, with 10 positions matching TRBD1. The V and J ends lost 8 bases and 3 bases, in that order; junction bases with no gene match: 4. CDR3 length: 14 residues. Germline CDR1 is KGHDR and CDR2 is SFDVKD. The CDR3 DNA is TGTGCCACCACCGGACAGGGGGGAACAGATACGCAGTATTTT. Translation: CATTGQGGTDTQYF.

This clonotype was seen at least ten times. This chain's CDR3 is CSARPGRLAVRVNEQFF. The CDR3 bases are TGCAGTGCTAGGCCCGGGAGGCTAGCGGTACGCGTGAATGAGCAGTTCTTC. V usage is TRBV20-1 and J usage is TRBJ2-1; TRBD2 matches 7 bases. The V segment lost 3 bases and the J segment 7 bases; nucleotides outside the gene matches: 18. CDR1 and CDR2 from the germline V gene are DFQATT and SNEGSKA (reference sequence). This CDR3 contains 17 residues.

This clonotype has ten or more counts. This chain connects TRBV6-1 to TRBJ1-6; D gene unclear. The length of the CDR3 is 12 residues. CDR1 and CDR2 from the germline V gene are MNHNS and SASEGT. V lost 5 bases, J lost 7 bases, and 6 bases lay in between. CDR3 nucleotides: TGTGCCAGCAGTTGGGGAAATTCACCCCTCCACTTT. Amino acids: CASSWGNSPLHF.

This clonotype was picked up a small number of times. The chain is built from TRBV29-1 and TRBJ2-1; 12 positions match TRBD2. Germline V gives CDR1 SQVTM, CDR2 ANQGSEA. The CDR3 is 15 residues long. J was trimmed by 6 bases and V by 3 bases; bases with no gene match: 6. The CDR3 DNA reads as TGCAGCGTTGAGGCTAGCGGGAGGGCCTCCAATGAGCAGTTCTTC. It yields the protein CSVEASGRASNEQFF.

The chain is built from TRBV29-1 and TRBJ1-1; D is unclear. The V gene's germline CDR1 is SQVTM and CDR2 ANQGSEA. The CDR3 extends over 15 amino acids. The V end was cut by 2 bases, the J end by 5 bases, with 18 bases between. CDR3 in DNA: TGCAGCGTTGAAAATCGTTTATCAGTTACTACTGAAGCTTTCTTT. Protein sequence: CSVENRLSVTTEAFF.

Remarks on this clonotype: A much larger clonotype is one base distant, so this may be a read error. The chain's CDR3 is CASSEGFSGNAIYF. DNA for the CDR3: TGTGCCAGCAGTGAGGGCTTCTCTGGAAACGCCATATATTTT. V is TRBV6-1 and J is TRBJ1-3; D gene ambiguous. Germline-derived CDR1 and CDR2 are MNHNS and SASEGT. CDR3 length equals 14 residues.

The CDR3 sequence is CATSNRAPGEKLFF. The CDR3 nucleotides read TGTGCCACCAGCAACAGGGCCCCTGGGGAAAAACTGTTTTTT. The V and J genes are TRBV15 and TRBJ1-4, with D perhaps matching TRBD1 (6 bases). Germline V gene lookup returns CDR1 LNHNV and CDR2 YYDKDF (reference sequence). The CDR3 contains 14 residues. Trimming took 4 bases from V and 8 from J, leaving 14 bases between them.

This clonotype came up many times. The chain recombines TRBV20-1 with TRBJ1-2; D not resolved. CDR1 and CDR2 (germline): DFQATT, SNEGSKA (reference sequence). Trimming took 2 bases from V and 5 from J, leaving 9 bases between them. CDR3 size: 12 residues. For the CDR3, the DNA is TGCAGTGCTAGACCCCAGTATTATGGCTACACCTTC. Translation: CSARPQYYGYTF.

At least ten counts were recorded for this clonotype. The chain recombines TRBV7-8 with TRBJ2-3; TRBD1 agrees at 7 bases. CDR3 size: 16 residues. J lost 2 bases, V lost 3 bases, and 8 bases had no gene match. Germline V gives CDR1 SGHVS, CDR2 FQNEAQ. Here the CDR3 DNA reads TGTGCCAGCAGCTTCCCTGGGACAGCCCACACAGATACGCAGTATTTT. Translated: CASSFPGTAHTDTQYF.

J is TRBJ2-1 and V is TRBV6-1; 10 positions agree with TRBD2. Germline CDR1 MNHNS, CDR2 SASEGT. J was trimmed by 0 bases and V by 6 bases; bases with no gene match: 11. CDR3 length: 18 amino acids. CDR3 coding DNA: TGTGCCAGCAGGTCCTACCTAGCGGGAGACCTCTCCTACAATGAGCAGTTCTTC. Protein: CASRSYLAGDLSYNEQFF.

As concerns this clonotype: The junction differs from germline at one of its ends, possibly a read error. This rearrangement joins TRBV10-3 to TRBJ2-7; TRBD1 or TRBD2 may be the D gene (6 bases each). CDR1 and CDR2 from the germline V gene are ENHRY and SYGVKD. CDR3 length: 14 amino acids. The CDR3 protein is CAISKSGGGYEQYF. The CDR3 bases are TGTGCCATCAGTAAGTCCGGGGGCGGCTACGAGCAGTACTTC.

With respect to this clonotype: This may be a read error: a much more frequent sequence differs by one nucleotide. V usage is TRBV5-4 and J usage is TRBJ2-1; TRBD1 matches 7 bases. The V gene's germline CDR1 is SGHNT and CDR2 YYREEE (reference sequence). The CDR3 consists of 14 residues. CDR3 nucleotide sequence: TGTGTCAGCAGCCCCGAGACAGGGAACAATGAGCAGTTCTTC. It translates to CVSSPETGNNEQFF.

This clonotype occurred many times. The chain carries TRBV12-3 or TRBV12-4 and TRBJ2-1, with D unclear. The CDR3 is 16 residues long. Deletions cut 0 bases from V and 7 bases from J, with 16 bases between. The CDR3 loop reads CASSLAAGRGVNEQFF. For the CDR3, the DNA is TGTGCCAGCAGTTTAGCGGCAGGCCGAGGCGTGAATGAGCAGTTCTTC.

This clonotype was seen many times. J is TRBJ2-1 and V is TRBV7-2; D is undetermined. Germline V gives CDR1 SGHTA, CDR2 FQGNSA. V lost 5 bases and J 0 bases, leaving 8 bases between the germline ends. This CDR3 spans 14 amino acids. The DNA of the CDR3 is TGTGCCAGCAGCGCCCTCCGCTCCTACAATGAGCAGTTCTTC. Amino acid sequence: CASSALRSYNEQFF.

This clonotype occurred a few times. J is TRBJ2-5 and V is TRBV4-1; 12 bases align to TRBD2. CDR1 is MGHRA, CDR2 YSYEKL, per germline. The junction had 9 bases not matched to a gene; V was cut back by 3 bases and J by 7 bases. This CDR3 contains 16 residues. This CDR3 is CASSHGLAGPWGTQYF. In DNA form, the CDR3 reads TGCGCCAGCAGCCACGGACTAGCGGGGCCCTGGGGGACCCAGTACTTC.

This clonotype was recorded many times. The chain has TRBV10-3 and TRBJ2-7; TRBD1 matches 9 bases. The CDR3 spans 15 residues. After removal of 6 bases from V and 2 bases from J, the junction contained 8 bases not matched to a gene. Germline CDR1 ENHRY, CDR2 SYGVKD. DNA for the CDR3: TGTGCCATCAGCCCCCAGGGACAGGGACCCTACGAGCAGTACTTC. Protein: CAISPQGQGPYEQYF.

Remarks on this clonotype: Just one base apart from a much larger clone, this may be a read error. The chain is built from TRBV18 and TRBJ2-7; unclear D gene. The CDR3 sequence is 16 residues long. Per the germline V gene, CDR1 is KGHSH and CDR2 is LQKENI. The CDR3 sequence is CTSSPHLKSRIYEQYF. CDR3 DNA: TGTACCAGCTCACCACATTTAAAGTCACGGATCTACGAGCAGTACTTC.

In this sample, this clonotype turned up many times. V is TRBV15 and J is TRBJ1-2, with D hard to call. Trimming took 1 base from V and 3 from J, leaving 21 bases between them. The CDR3 loop spans 18 amino acids. Per germline, CDR1 LNHNV and CDR2 YYDKDF (reference sequence). The CDR3: CATSRVGPLPEDDYGYTF. The CDR3 region has the DNA TGTGCCACCAGCAGAGTTGGGCCCTTACCCGAGGATGACTATGGCTACACCTTC.

This clonotype was detected many times. The junction departs from germline at one end; a sequencing error may be responsible. The genes are TRBV6-2 or TRBV6-3 and TRBJ2-3; 7 bases are shared with TRBD1. Per germline, CDR1 MNHEY and CDR2 SVGEGT. This CDR3 region has 15 residues. The CDR3 bases are TGCGCCAGCAGCCCTGGGACAGCTAGCACAGATACGCAGTATTTT. Its translation is CASSPGTASTDTQYF.

The chain joins TRBV7-2 to TRBJ2-3; TRBD2 matches 10 bases. Trimming cost V 1 base and J 5 bases; bases outside gene matches: 15. Germline V gene lookup returns CDR1 SGHTA and CDR2 FQGNSA. The CDR3 covers 19 residues. For the CDR3, the DNA is TGTGCCAGCAGCTTAGGACCGCAGGGGGCTAGCGGGAGAGAAGATACGCAGTATTTT. Amino acids: CASSLGPQGASGREDTQYF.

There are many counts of this clonotype. The chain joins TRBV11-2 to TRBJ2-1; possibly TRBD1 or TRBD2 for D (6 bases each). Germline V gene lookup returns CDR1 SGHAT and CDR2 FQNNGV. The CDR3 has 15 amino acids. Between the trimmed V and J ends, which lost 2 bases and 9 bases, there was a span of 17 bases. CDR3 sequence (DNA): TGTGCCAGCAGCTTAAGTCAGCCGGGGGCGTTTGAGCAGTTCTTC. It specifies CASSLSQPGAFEQFF.

This clonotype has a count of ten or more. V and J are TRBV11-3 and TRBJ2-1; TRBD2 agrees at 9 bases. The CDR3 has 14 residues. In germline, CDR1 is SGHNT, CDR2 YENEEA. Trimming took 3 bases from V and 3 from J; bases not matched to a gene: 0. Here the CDR3 reads CASSFSGGYNEQFF. The CDR3 bases are TGTGCCAGCAGCTTTAGCGGGGGCTACAATGAGCAGTTCTTC. Full variable domain (outside the CDR3, taken from reference TRBV11-3 and TRBJ2-1): EAGVVQSPRYKIIEKKQPVAFWCNPISGHNTLYWYLQNLGQGPELLIRYENEEAVDDSQLPKDRFSAERLKGVDSTLKIQPAELGDSAVYLCASSFSGGYNEQFFGPGTRLTVL.

This clonotype was recorded many times. The CDR3 loop reads CASSLMAGQLNTEAFF. For the CDR3, the DNA is TGCGCCAGCAGCTTAATGGCGGGACAGTTGAACACTGAAGCTTTCTTT. The J gene is TRBJ1-1, the V gene TRBV5-1, with 7 bases lining up with TRBD1. In germline, CDR1 is SGHRS, CDR2 YFSETQ. J was trimmed by 0 bases and V by 2 bases; bases with no gene match: 7. The CDR3 has 16 amino acids. Supplemented by reference TRBV5-1 and TRBJ1-1, the full variable domain reads KAGVTQTPRYLIKTRGQQVTLSCSPISGHRSVSWYQQTPGQGLQFLFEYFSETQRNKGNFPGRFSGRQFSNSRSEMNVSTLELGDSALYLCASSLMAGQLNTEAFFGQGTRLTVV.

This clonotype was detected ten times or more. The V and J genes are TRBV20-1 and TRBJ2-5, with D maybe TRBD1 (6 bases). V lost 6 bases to trimming and J lost 3 bases, with 11 bases between them. This CDR3 spans 12 amino acids. Germline V gives CDR1 DFQATT, CDR2 SNEGSKA (reference sequence). CDR3 sequence: CSATAGEETQYF. The DNA of the CDR3 is TGCAGTGCCACCGCAGGGGAAGAGACCCAGTACTTC.

The sample holds many counts of this clonotype. V is TRBV27 and J is TRBJ2-1; 9 nucleotides agree with TRBD2. From germline, CDR1 is MNHEY and CDR2 SMNVEV (reference sequence). The CDR3 sequence is 16 residues long. Unmatched junction bases numbered 7, after V lost 4 bases and J lost 3 bases. The CDR3 DNA is TGTGCCAGCAGTTGGTTAGCGGGAGAAAACTACAATGAGCAGTTCTTC. Amino acid sequence: CASSWLAGENYNEQFF.

This clonotype occurred many times. The J gene is TRBJ1-5, the V gene TRBV28; no clear D. Germline V lookup: CDR1 MDHEN, CDR2 SYDVKM. Deletions cut 6 bases from V and 0 bases from J, with 6 bases between. This CDR3 has 13 residues. DNA for the CDR3: TGTGCCAGCAGAGGAATTAGCAATCAGCCCCAGCATTTT. Amino acids: CASRGISNQPQHF.

The sample holds many counts of this clonotype. The chain joins TRBV11-2 to TRBJ2-7; no clear D. This CDR3 contains 11 residues. Germline loops: CDR1 SGHAT, CDR2 FQNNGV. The V end lost 4 bases, the J end lost 6 bases, and 7 bases lay between the germline ends. The CDR3 nucleotides are TGTGCCAGCAGCTCCAACTTCGAGCAGTACTTC. Translation gives CASSSNFEQYF.

This clonotype has just a few counts. The chain carries TRBV19 and TRBJ2-1, with 16 bases that match TRBD2. The CDR3 length is 18 residues. V lost 4 bases and J lost 1; bases outside the gene matches: 4. Germline lookup yields CDR1 LNHDA and CDR2 SQIVND (reference sequence). Here the CDR3 reads CASSTGTSGGVSYNEQFF. The CDR3 coding sequence is TGTGCCAGTAGTACCGGGACTAGCGGGGGGGTTTCCTACAATGAGCAGTTCTTC.